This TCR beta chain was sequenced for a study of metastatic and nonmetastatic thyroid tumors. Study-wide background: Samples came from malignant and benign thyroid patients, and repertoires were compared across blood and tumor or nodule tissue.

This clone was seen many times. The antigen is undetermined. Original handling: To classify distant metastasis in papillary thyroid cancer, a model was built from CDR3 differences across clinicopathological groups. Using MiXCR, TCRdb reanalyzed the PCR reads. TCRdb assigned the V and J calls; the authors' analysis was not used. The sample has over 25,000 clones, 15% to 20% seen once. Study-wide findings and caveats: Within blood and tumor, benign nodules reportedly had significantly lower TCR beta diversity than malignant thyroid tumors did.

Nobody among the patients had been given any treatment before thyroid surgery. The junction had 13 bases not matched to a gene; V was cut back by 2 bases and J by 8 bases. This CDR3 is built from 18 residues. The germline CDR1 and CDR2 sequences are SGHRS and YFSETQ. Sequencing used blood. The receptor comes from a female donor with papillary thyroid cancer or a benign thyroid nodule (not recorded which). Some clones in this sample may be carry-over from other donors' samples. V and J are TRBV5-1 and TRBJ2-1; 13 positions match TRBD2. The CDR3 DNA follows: TGCGCCAGCAGCTTCGGACTAGCGGGGGTTACCCAGCGGGATGAGCAGTTCTTC. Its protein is CASSFGLAGVTQRDEQFF.